This TCR beta chain was sequenced for a study of shared clonotypes between healthy human individuals. Points from the study as a whole: An effect of sequencing depth on clonotype sharing among donors was expected.

Every donor was a Caucasian adult from Nashville, Tennessee. Around 100 million PBMCs were counted before genomic DNA extraction. Regarding this clone: Its antigen is unidentified.

Bulk PBMC genomic DNA spanned ten immunoSEQ deep plates. Generated by immunoSEQ multiplex PCR, the TCRdb table keeps only in-frame clones and is missing some. The sample records over 400,000 clones, 78% being singletons. The V segment lost 5 bases and the J segment 3 bases; nucleotides outside the gene matches: 5. CDR3 length equals 15 residues. The germline V gene has CDR1 SGHAT and CDR2 FQDESV (reference sequence). This TCR derives from a woman aged 40 to 50 in good health. Some clones in this sample may be carry-over from other donors' samples. This chain links TRBV11-1 with TRBJ2-1; 9 nucleotides align to TRBD1. The specimen was PBMCs. This CDR3 reads CASSIRDRDYNEQFF. The DNA of the CDR3 is TGTGCCAGCAGCATCCGGGACAGGGACTACAATGAGCAGTTCTTC.